These T cell receptor beta chains were read from a single sample in a study of T and B cells in COVID-19 patients. In TCRdb, the multiplex PCR reads were re-called with MiXCR into one record per CDR3 protein. This table has about 12,000 distinct CDR3 sequences, 25% to 35% appearing once. The source material was blood. These receptors came from a human donor who had recovered from COVID-19. CDR3s include the opening cysteine and the closing phenylalanine or tryptophan. Clone size is shown for a subset of rows, as once, few, many or a class of expanded clone.

J | V | size | CDR3
TRBJ2-3 | TRBV4-3 | . | CASSQDLDTQYF
TRBJ1-2 | TRBV29-1 | medium-sized | CSGREGGDYGYTF
TRBJ2-1 | TRBV19 | many | CASGGGLAGSHNEQFF
TRBJ1-1 | TRBV19 | few | CASSPTGNTEAFF
TRBJ1-2 | TRBV29-1 | many | CSVSGTESNYGYTF
TRBJ1-5 | TRBV27 | . | CASSPREGGDQPQHF
TRBJ2-3 | TRBV19 | medium-sized | CATAKGDGPDTQYF
TRBJ2-7 | TRBV18 | few | CASSPPSDLYEQYF
TRBJ2-7 | TRBV7-2 | . | CASSHTSARTYEQYF
TRBJ2-3 | TRBV11-3 | medium-sized | CASSPQPSTDTQYF
TRBJ1-6 | TRBV11-1 | . | CASHRGGNNSPLHF
TRBJ1-5 | TRBV30 | few | CAWNRGSQLSNQPQHF
TRBJ2-7 | TRBV5-1 | . | CASSLAPGHFNEQYF
TRBJ2-1 | TRBV6-2/TRBV6-3 | many | CASTRERSSYNEQFF
TRBJ2-1 | TRBV24-1 | . | CATSGLRGAVFYNEQFF
TRBJ2-3 | TRBV19 | medium-sized | CASSNRLAASTDTQYF
TRBJ2-7 | TRBV4-3 | . | CASSRGLAGYEQYF
TRBJ2-1 | TRBV19 | medium-sized | CASSSGLGSTEQFF
TRBJ1-1 | TRBV27 | few | CASSHGSEAFF
TRBJ2-7 | TRBV19 | medium-sized | CASSVGTDSYEQYF
TRBJ1-1 | TRBV19 | few | CASNPRTRGNTEAFF
TRBJ2-5 | TRBV18 | medium-sized | CASSMAYQETQYF
TRBJ1-3 | TRBV7-9 | few | CASSWTGSGNTIYF
TRBJ2-3 | TRBV18 | few | CASSQLAGSTDTQYF
TRBJ1-1 | TRBV5-1 | once | CASSQGHALNTEAFF